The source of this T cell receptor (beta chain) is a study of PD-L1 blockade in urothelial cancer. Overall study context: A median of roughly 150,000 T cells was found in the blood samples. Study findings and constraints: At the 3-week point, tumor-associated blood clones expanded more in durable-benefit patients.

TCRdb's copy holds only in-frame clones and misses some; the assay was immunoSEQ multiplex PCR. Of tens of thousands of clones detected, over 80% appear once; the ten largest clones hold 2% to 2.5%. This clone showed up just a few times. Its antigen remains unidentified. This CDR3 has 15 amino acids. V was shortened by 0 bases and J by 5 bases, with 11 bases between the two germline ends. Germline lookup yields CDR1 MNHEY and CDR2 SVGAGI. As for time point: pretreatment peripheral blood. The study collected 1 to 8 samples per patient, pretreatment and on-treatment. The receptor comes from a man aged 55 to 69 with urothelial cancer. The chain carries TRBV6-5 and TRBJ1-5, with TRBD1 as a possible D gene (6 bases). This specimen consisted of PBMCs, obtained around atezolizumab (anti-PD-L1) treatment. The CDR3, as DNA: TGTGCCAGCAGTTACTCGATAGGGGGGGATCAGCCCCAGCATTTT. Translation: CASSYSIGGDQPQHF.